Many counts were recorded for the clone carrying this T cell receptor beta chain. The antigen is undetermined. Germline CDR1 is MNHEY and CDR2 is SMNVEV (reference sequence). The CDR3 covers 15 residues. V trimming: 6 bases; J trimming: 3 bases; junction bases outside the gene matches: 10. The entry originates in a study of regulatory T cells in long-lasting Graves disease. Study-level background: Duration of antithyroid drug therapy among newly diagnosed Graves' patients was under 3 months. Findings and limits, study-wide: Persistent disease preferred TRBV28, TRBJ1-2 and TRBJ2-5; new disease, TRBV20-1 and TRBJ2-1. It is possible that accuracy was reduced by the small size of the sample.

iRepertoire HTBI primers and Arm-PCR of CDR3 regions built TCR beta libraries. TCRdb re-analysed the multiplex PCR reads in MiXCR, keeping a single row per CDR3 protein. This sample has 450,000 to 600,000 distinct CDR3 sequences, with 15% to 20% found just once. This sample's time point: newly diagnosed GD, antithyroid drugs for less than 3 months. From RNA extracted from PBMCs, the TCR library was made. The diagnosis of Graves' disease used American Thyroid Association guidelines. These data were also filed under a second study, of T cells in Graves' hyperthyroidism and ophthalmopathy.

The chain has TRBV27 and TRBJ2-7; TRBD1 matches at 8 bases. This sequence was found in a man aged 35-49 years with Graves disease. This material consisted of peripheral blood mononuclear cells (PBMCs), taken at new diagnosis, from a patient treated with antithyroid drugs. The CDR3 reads CASSLTDRANYEQYF. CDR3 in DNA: TGTGCCAGCAGCTTGACGGACAGGGCTAACTACGAGCAGTACTTC.